This T cell receptor (beta chain) was profiled in a study of OX40 agonist ivuxolimab in advanced cancers. The trim removed 5 bases at V and 5 bases at J, leaving 5 bases unmatched. Germline CDR1 SEHNR, CDR2 FQNEAQ (reference sequence). The CDR3 contains 13 residues. The repertoire was sequenced with immunoSEQ multiplex PCR; TCRdb's copy has only in-frame clones and lacks some. The table records around 43,000 clones, approximately 88% of them present only once. This chain links TRBV7-9 with TRBJ1-2; 7 bases line up with TRBD1. The sequencing used CD4+ or CD8+ T cells sorted from blood, collected in a trial of the OX40 agonist ivuxolimab. The TCR was taken from an adult with an advanced solid tumor such as melanoma, head and neck, liver or kidney cancer. CDR3 protein: CASSQSTGYGYTF. CDR3 nucleotide sequence: TGTGCCAGCAGCCAATCGACAGGGTATGGCTACACCTTC. Full variable domain (missing parts from reference TRBV7-9 and TRBJ1-2): DTGVSQNPRHKITKRGQNVTFRCDPISEHNRLYWYRQTLGQGPEFLTYFQNEAQLEKSRLLSDRFSAERPKGSFSTLEIQRTEQGDSAMYLCASSQSTGYGYTFGSGTRLTVV.